The clone carrying this T cell receptor beta chain turned up a few times. The CDR3 runs 15 residues. Trimming stripped 6 bases from V and 0 bases from J, with 15 bases between. Amplified TCR beta CDR3 regions derived from RNA transcripts. With the HTBI primer set, the TCR CDR3 went through a first round of RT-PCR. From the multiplex PCR reads, TCRdb called clonotypes with MiXCR, one entry per CDR3 protein. The sample includes roughly 420,000 distinct CDR3 sequences, 15% to 19% seen only once; the top ten take 7.5% to 9%. The hyperthyroidism was newly diagnosed and had lasted under 2 months; the patients were aged 18 to 65. This entry belongs to a study of T cells in Graves' hyperthyroidism and ophthalmopathy.

The chain couples TRBV12-3 or TRBV12-4 to TRBJ2-7; D unclear. The specimen sequenced was blood. The receptor's source is a woman younger than 35 with Graves' hyperthyroidism. The chain's CDR3 is CASSHPYSSSYEQYF. The CDR3 region has the DNA TGTGCCAGCAGCCATCCCTATTCGAGCTCCTACGAGCAGTACTTC.